The 7 T cell receptor beta chains below all came from one sample that was sequenced in a study of T cells in Graves' hyperthyroidism and ophthalmopathy. Amplification of TCR beta CDR3 regions was performed using RNA transcripts as template. The primer set for the first-round RT-PCR of the TCR CDR3 was HTBI. TCRdb used MiXCR to reprocess the multiplex PCR reads, holding one entry per CDR3 protein. The sample lists 560,000 or so distinct CDR3 sequences, under 60% occurring once. The sample comprised peripheral blood or thyroid tissue (not recorded which). These TCRs come from a woman under 30 with Graves' hyperthyroidism.

This clonotype was picked up a small number of times. The gene calls are TRBV7-9 and TRBJ1-2; D is unresolved. This CDR3 region has 15 residues. V shed 5 bases and J shed 7 bases, with 20 bases lying between them. The germline V gene has CDR1 SEHNR and CDR2 FQNEAQ (reference sequence). The CDR3 loop is CASSRQLGSRSGYTF. CDR3 sequence (DNA): TGTGCCAGCAGCCGTCAGTTGGGGAGCCGGAGTGGCTACACCTTC.

This clonotype has just a few counts. The V and J genes are TRBV7-9 and TRBJ2-5, with 8 nucleotides matching TRBD1. Germline V gives CDR1 SEHNR, CDR2 FQNEAQ (reference sequence). With 5 bases clipped from V and 5 bases from J, the junction kept 7 bases outside the gene matches. This CDR3 has 14 amino acids. This chain's CDR3 is CASSRRTGLETQYF. The CDR3 DNA follows: TGTGCCAGCAGCCGTCGGACAGGGTTGGAGACCCAGTACTTC.

The table lists this clonotype with a few counts. The CDR3 nucleotides read TGTGCCAGCAGCTCCCTTATGGGGAACCGTGGGACCCAGTACTTC. Protein product: CASSSLMGNRGTQYF. V and J are TRBV7-2 and TRBJ2-5; D is ambiguous. V dropped 4 bases and J dropped 7 bases, with 19 bases sitting between them. The CDR3 consists of 15 residues. The V gene's germline CDR1 is SGHTA and CDR2 FQGNSA.

This clonotype appeared many times. CDR3 DNA: TGTGCCAGCAGCGGACCTCGGGTTGAAAAACTGTTTTTT. Translating it yields CASSGPRVEKLFF. The rearrangement uses TRBV9 and TRBJ1-4; no definite D call. CDR3 length: 13 residues. Trimming shortened V by 3 bases and J by 7 bases, and 10 bases separated the two germline ends. Germline V gene sequence: CDR1 SGDLS, CDR2 YYNGEE.

On this clonotype: A much larger clone lies one base from this, so it may be a read error. This chain links TRBV7-8 with TRBJ1-5, with TRBD1 identical over 7 bases. CDR1 and CDR2 (germline): SGHVS, FQNEAQ. This CDR3 is built from 15 residues. CDR3 loop: CASSRWDSSIQPQHF. The DNA for the CDR3 is TGTGCCAGTAGCAGGTGGGACAGTAGCATTCAGCCCCAGCATTTT.

The count of this clonotype is one. A junction end diverges from the germline sequence, so it may reflect a read error. The rearrangement joins TRBV2 to TRBJ2-7; 11 nucleotides align to TRBD1. Germline V lookup: CDR1 SNHLY, CDR2 FYNNEI. CDR3 length: 15 residues. Here the CDR3 reads CASSRGTGGTYGQYF. The CDR3 bases are TGTGCCAGCAGCAGGGGGACAGGGGGTACCTACGGGCAGTACTTC. Full variable domain (rest looked up from reference TRBV2 and TRBJ2-7): EPEVTQTPSHQVTQMGQEVILRCVPISNHLYFYWYRQILGQKVEFLVSFYNNEISEKSEIFDDQFSVERPDGSNFTLKIRSTKLEDSAMYFCASSRGTGGTYGQYFGPGTRLTVT.

This clonotype was detected a few times. The chain couples TRBV7-9 to TRBJ1-3; D is possibly TRBD1 (5 bases). Looked up from germline, CDR1 is SEHNR and CDR2 is FQNEAQ (reference sequence). CDR3 size: 14 residues. V lost 6 bases, J lost 4 bases, and 13 bases lay in between. This chain's CDR3 is CASRGSGSGNTIYF. As DNA, the CDR3 is TGTGCCAGCAGGGGCTCAGGGTCAGGAAACACCATATATTTT.